This T cell receptor beta chain was sequenced during a study of T cells in Graves' hyperthyroidism and ophthalmopathy. Findings of the study overall: Ophthalmopathy was identified by the model a median approximately 6.9 months ahead of onset.

Germline V gene sequence: CDR1 LGHDT, CDR2 YNNKEL (reference sequence). The V gene lost 0 bases and the J gene lost 5 bases, with 11 bases spanning the gap. CDR3 length: 15 amino acids. This clonotype was recorded at least ten times. The antigen is undetermined. The TCR beta CDR3 regions underwent amplification using RNA transcripts as the source. Researchers ran a first-round RT-PCR on the TCR CDR3 using the HTBI primer set. TCRdb re-called the multiplex PCR reads through MiXCR, storing one row per CDR3 protein. The sample carries about 590,000 distinct CDR3 sequences, 15% to 17% recorded once. Each diagnosis drew on symptoms, thyroxine, TRAb, thyroid ultrasound and orbital computed tomography findings.

The source material was blood. The sequence was obtained from a woman in her thirties with Graves' hyperthyroidism. J is TRBJ2-1 and V is TRBV3-1; D gene unclear. The CDR3 sequence is CASSQEQQMNNEQFF. The CDR3 nucleotides are TGTGCCAGCAGCCAAGAGCAACAGATGAACAATGAGCAGTTCTTC.